What follows are 20 T cell receptor beta chains derived from one specimen sequenced in a study of blood T cell repertoires in COVID-19 (dated by TCRdb to 2018 to 2021). Library preparation was by the immunoSEQ multiplex PCR assay. The table comes from immuneACCESS by way of TCRdb, which keeps in-frame sequences with V and J called. Part of the clones is missing from these tables; in studies checked, under half for an unresolved V gene and the rest for unknown reasons. In all, the sample holds under 350,000 clones, and approximately 90% of those were seen once. Clones ranked in the top ten supply 4.6% of the sample. Sequencing was performed on peripheral blood. All receptors derive from a man aged 40-55 years with acute or convalescent COVID-19.

The V and J genes are TRBV25-1 and TRBJ1-1, with D perhaps TRBD1 (5 bases). Per germline, CDR1 MGHDK and CDR2 SYGVNS. V dropped 3 bases and J dropped 1 base, with 9 bases sitting between them. The CDR3 is 14 residues long. This chain's CDR3 is CASSETDANTEAFF. The CDR3 DNA follows: TGTGCCAGCAGTGAGACAGACGCGAACACTGAAGCTTTCTTT.

This chain uses TRBV19 with TRBJ2-4; tentative D call: TRBD1 (6 bases). Germline V CDR1 and CDR2: LNHDA, SQIVND (reference sequence). The V end was cut by 11 bases, the J end by 2 bases, with 16 bases between. CDR3 length: 14 residues. As DNA, the CDR3 is TGTGCCTCAAACAGGGATGTATCCAAAAACATTCAGTACTTC. This sequence encodes CASNRDVSKNIQYF.

This rearrangement joins TRBV11-2 to TRBJ1-4; perhaps TRBD1 as D (5 bases). Trimming shortened V by 3 bases and J by 13 bases, and 15 bases separated the two germline ends. CDR3 size: 13 residues. CDR1 is SGHAT and CDR2 is FQNNGV in the germline V gene. This CDR3 is CASSLLTGVSLFF. DNA of the CDR3: TGTGCCAGCAGCTTGTTAACGGGGGTTTCACTGTTTTTT.

The rearrangement links TRBV6-5 to TRBJ2-7; TRBD1 matches at 8 bases. The CDR3 consists of 13 residues. The V segment lost 4 bases and the J segment 9 bases; nucleotides outside the gene matches: 8. Germline V gene data show CDR1 as MNHEY and CDR2 as SVGAGI. The CDR3 reads CASSSQDRAPQYF. The CDR3 nucleotides are TGTGCCAGCAGTTCACAGGACAGGGCCCCGCAGTACTTC.

CDR3 sequence: CRVGEAYNEQFF. The CDR3 bases are TGCAGGGTAGGGGAAGCCTACAATGAGCAGTTCTTC. The rearrangement links TRBV29-1 to TRBJ2-1, with a tentative D call TRBD1 (5 bases). The CDR3 has 12 residues. Germline V gene sequence: CDR1 SQVTM, CDR2 ANQGSEA.

The V gene is TRBV6-1, the J gene TRBJ1-4, with D tentatively TRBD1 (6 bases). Germline lookup yields CDR1 MNHNS and CDR2 SASEGT. The CDR3 contains 16 residues. Trimming left V 4 bases short and J 2 bases short, with 14 bases between. The CDR3 DNA sequence: TGTGCCAGCAGTGGACACTGGGGGCAGACTAATGAAAAACTGTTTTTT. Translated, it gives CASSGHWGQTNEKLFF.

In the case of this clone: Other DNA sequences of this sample code for an identical CDR3. V and J are TRBV5-1 and TRBJ2-3, with TRBD2 identical over 16 bases. The CDR3 runs 16 residues. V shed 3 bases and J 3 bases; nucleotides not matched to a gene: 1. Germline V CDR1 and CDR2: SGHRS, YFSETQ. The CDR3: CASSSGLAGGTDTQYF. CDR3 sequence (DNA): TGCGCCAGCAGCTCGGGACTAGCGGGGGGGACAGATACGCAGTATTTT.

This sequence joins TRBV11-2 and TRBJ1-3, with 8 bases matching TRBD1. The CDR3 length is 14 residues. Germline-derived CDR1 and CDR2 are SGHAT and FQNNGV. Trimming cost V 5 bases and J 4 bases; bases outside gene matches: 4. CDR3 loop: CASSQTGEGNTIYF. CDR3 coding DNA: TGTGCCAGCAGCCAGACAGGGGAAGGAAACACCATATATTTT.

The chain is built from TRBV6-1 and TRBJ1-1, with D uncertain. CDR1 MNHNS and CDR2 SASEGT come from the germline V gene. The CDR3 totals 14 residues. Trimming took off 2 bases at V and 2 bases at J, with 9 bases between the two ends. The CDR3 DNA sequence: TGTGCCAGCAGTGAACACACTACCAACACTGAAGCTTTCTTT. Translated, it gives CASSEHTTNTEAFF.

The V call is TRBV6-5, the J call TRBJ1-3, with TRBD1 identical over 7 bases. Losses at the gene ends were 6 bases for V and 0 bases for J; bases not matched to a gene: 5. Germline V lookup: CDR1 MNHEY, CDR2 SVGAGI. The CDR3 runs to 15 residues. The CDR3 reads CASRTGQFSGNTIYF. DNA for the CDR3: TGTGCCAGCAGGACGGGACAGTTCTCTGGAAACACCATATATTTT.

DNA of the CDR3: TGTGCCAGCAGTGTTTACGGAGAAGCTAACTATGGCTACACCTTC. Amino acid sequence: CASSVYGEANYGYTF. This chain connects TRBV2 to TRBJ1-2; D is unclear. Trimming pared 4 bases from V and 0 bases from J, leaving 12 bases between. This CDR3 contains 15 residues. CDR1 is SNHLY, CDR2 FYNNEI, per germline.

This clone has just a few counts. The chain carries TRBV6-5 and TRBJ1-1; TRBD1 matches at 8 bases. Trimming cost V 4 bases and J 7 bases; bases outside gene matches: 5. This CDR3 has 13 residues. The germline V gene encodes CDR1 MNHEY and CDR2 SVGAGI. The CDR3 sequence: CASSSQGVSEAFF. CDR3 coding DNA: TGTGCCAGCAGTTCACAGGGGGTCAGTGAAGCTTTCTTT.

The chain is built from TRBV2 and TRBJ1-2; 8 nucleotides match TRBD1. The CDR3 covers 14 residues. The junction had 4 bases not matched to a gene; V was cut back by 5 bases and J by 2 bases. Germline V gene sequence: CDR1 SNHLY, CDR2 FYNNEI. The chain's CDR3 is CASSPGQANYGYTF. CDR3 nucleotide sequence: TGTGCCAGCAGTCCGGGACAGGCCAACTATGGCTACACCTTC.

This sequence joins TRBV5-5 and TRBJ2-7; TRBD1 matches 9 bases. Germline values: CDR1 SGHKS, CDR2 YYEKEE (reference sequence). The CDR3 is 16 residues long. V shed 4 bases and J 1 base; nucleotides not matched to a gene: 9. The CDR3 nucleotides read TGTGCCAGCAGCCGAGGGTGGGGGACAGGGTCCTACGAGCAGTACTTC. Protein sequence: CASSRGWGTGSYEQYF.

This clone has more than one count but fewer than ten. The chain employs TRBV6-1 and TRBJ2-7, with TRBD1 identical over 7 bases. The CDR3 is made up of 16 amino acids. The V gene's germline CDR1 is MNHNS and CDR2 SASEGT. After removal of 0 bases from V and 1 base from J, the junction contained 6 bases not matched to a gene. The CDR3: CASSEAPGQPSYEQYF. The CDR3 bases are TGTGCCAGCAGTGAAGCACCGGGACAGCCTTCCTACGAGCAGTACTTC.

This chain joins TRBV4-2 and TRBJ2-5, with a weak D call TRBD2 (6 bases). The ends were cut back, 1 base at V and 1 base at J, with 10 bases in the middle. The CDR3 extends over 15 amino acids. Germline V gives CDR1 LGHNA, CDR2 YNFKEQ. CDR3 sequence: CASSQVSGGQETQYF. The CDR3 bases are TGTGCCAGCAGCCAAGTGTCCGGGGGCCAAGAGACCCAGTACTTC.

A word on this clone: Other DNA sequences in this specimen translate into the identical CDR3. This sequence joins TRBV6-5 and TRBJ1-5; D remains ambiguous. Trimming removed 0 bases at V and 4 bases at J, with 4 bases between. CDR1 is MNHEY, CDR2 SVGAGI, per germline. The CDR3 loop spans 13 amino acids. CDR3 sequence: CASSYSQNQPQHF. CDR3 nucleotides: TGTGCCAGCAGTTACTCCCAGAATCAGCCCCAGCATTTT.

The chain combines TRBV6-1 with TRBJ1-6; D is undetermined. V was trimmed by 2 bases and J by 0 bases, leaving 11 bases between them. The CDR3 runs to 17 residues. Germline V gene sequence: CDR1 MNHNS, CDR2 SASEGT. As DNA, the CDR3 is TGTGCCAGCAGTGAAACCGTGTTGAGCTCCTATAATTCACCCCTCCACTTT. Protein product: CASSETVLSSYNSPLHF.

The V call is TRBV6-5, the J call TRBJ2-7, with D possibly matching TRBD1 (6 bases). The germline gives CDR1 MNHEY, CDR2 SVGAGI. Trimming removed 6 bases from V and 3 bases from J, with 18 bases in between. CDR3 size: 15 residues. The CDR3 sequence is CASSTGGQSFYEQYF. In DNA, the CDR3 is TGTGCCAGCAGCACAGGAGGACAGTCCTTCTACGAGCAGTACTTC.

This chain joins TRBV7-6 and TRBJ2-7; 10 positions agree with TRBD1. V lost 3 bases and J lost 7; bases outside the gene matches: 9. CDR1 is SGHVS, CDR2 FNYEAQ, per germline. CDR3 length equals 15 residues. The CDR3 coding sequence is TGTGCCAGCAGCTTCTTGGGACAGGGGATGGGGGAGCAGTACTTC. It codes for CASSFLGQGMGEQYF. The variable domain in full, completed from reference TRBV7-6 and TRBJ2-7, reads GAGVSQSPRYKVTKRGQDVALRCDPISGHVSLYWYRQALGQGPEFLTYFNYEAQQDKSGLPNDRFSAERPEGSISTLTIQRTEQRDSAMYRCASSFLGQGMGEQYFGPGTRLTVT.